Listed below are T cell receptor beta chains from one sample, sequenced in a study of blood T cell repertoires in COVID-19. Produced via immunoSEQ multiplex PCR; TCRdb's table is partial and in-frame only. The table lists about 140,000 clones, approximately 83% of them singletons. Sequenced sample: peripheral blood. These receptors all come from a human donor in a cohort sampled during active COVID-19. Each CDR3 is given with its conserved first and last residue. D genes are given only for firm matches. Size values are once, few and many counts, or a class for expanded clones, and some rows have none.

j_call,v_call,clone_size,d_call,cdr3_nt,cdr3_aa
TRBJ2-2,TRBV10-1,-,TRBD2,TGCGCCAGCAGTGAGCCGAGGACTAGCGGCCATCGGCTGTTTTTT,CASSEPRTSGHRLFF
TRBJ2-3,TRBV9,-,-,TGTGCCAGCAGCGTAGAGCTAGGAGATACGCAGTATTTT,CASSVELGDTQYF
TRBJ1-2,TRBV12-3/TRBV12-4,-,TRBD1,TGTGCCAGCAGTTTGGTTCAGGGGGGAGGCTACACCTTC,CASSLVQGGGYTF
TRBJ2-6,TRBV6-5,-,-,TGTGCCAGCAGCCTGACAGACGACTTGGGTGTCCTGACTTTC,CASSLTDDLGVLTF
TRBJ2-1,TRBV3-1/TRBV3-2,-,TRBD2,TGTGCCAGCAGCCAATGGGTAGCGGGGGGGCCTAAAGGAAATGAGCAGTTCTTC,CASSQWVAGGPKGNEQFF
TRBJ1-3,TRBV5-1,-,-,TGCGCCAGCAGCCCACGTATTCAGCATTACAGCTCTGGAAACACCATATATTTT,CASSPRIQHYSSGNTIYF
TRBJ2-1,TRBV5-4,-,TRBD1,TGTGCCAGCAGCCCAGCCGGGACAGGGTTTTACAATGAGCAGTTCTTC,CASSPAGTGFYNEQFF
TRBJ2-1,TRBV5-1,-,TRBD1,TGCGCCAGCAGCATGGGACAGGGGTACAATGAGCAGTTCTTC,CASSMGQGYNEQFF
TRBJ2-6,TRBV15,-,TRBD1,TGTGCCACCAGCAGAGATCCAGGGGGCGCTGGGGCCAACGTCCTGACTTTC,CATSRDPGGAGANVLTF
TRBJ1-2,TRBV6-6,-,TRBD1,TGTGCCAGCAGCCGGGGACAGGCCCTTGACTATGGCTACACCTTC,CASSRGQALDYGYTF
TRBJ1-6,TRBV2,few,-,TGTGCCAGCAGTTTTGGGACGGGAGATAATTCACCCCTCCACTTT,CASSFGTGDNSPLHF
TRBJ2-3,TRBV29-1,once,-,TGCAGCGTTGAGATACCTCGGGACACAGATACGCAGTATTTT,CSVEIPRDTDTQYF
TRBJ2-2,TRBV6-5,-,-,TGTGCCAGCAGTTACGAAAGACATCCCGAACCCGGGGAGCTGTTTTTT,CASSYERHPEPGELFF